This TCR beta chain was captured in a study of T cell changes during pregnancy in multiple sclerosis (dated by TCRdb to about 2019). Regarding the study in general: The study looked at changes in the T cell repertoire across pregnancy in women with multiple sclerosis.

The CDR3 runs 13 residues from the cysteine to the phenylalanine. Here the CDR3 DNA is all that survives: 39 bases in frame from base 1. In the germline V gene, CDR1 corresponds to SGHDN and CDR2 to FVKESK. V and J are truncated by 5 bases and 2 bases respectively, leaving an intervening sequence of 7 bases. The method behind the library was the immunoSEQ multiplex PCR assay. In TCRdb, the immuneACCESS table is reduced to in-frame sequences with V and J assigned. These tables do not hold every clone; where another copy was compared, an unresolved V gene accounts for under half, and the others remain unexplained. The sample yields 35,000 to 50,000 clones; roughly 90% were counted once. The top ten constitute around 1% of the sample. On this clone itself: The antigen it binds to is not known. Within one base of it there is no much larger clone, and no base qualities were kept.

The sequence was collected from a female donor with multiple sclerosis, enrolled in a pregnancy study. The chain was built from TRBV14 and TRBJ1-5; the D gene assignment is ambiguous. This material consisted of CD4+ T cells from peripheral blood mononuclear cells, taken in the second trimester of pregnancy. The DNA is TGTGCCAGCAGCTCGAGAGGCAATCAGCCCCAGCATTTT. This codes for CASSSRGNQPQHF.